A single sample gave rise to the 25 T cell receptor beta chains below, sequenced in a study of blood T cell repertoires in COVID-19. Method: immunoSEQ multiplex PCR; TCRdb's copy keeps in-frame clones and lacks some. The table records 250,000 to 300,000 clones, about 90% of them present only once. Sequenced material: PBMCs or T cells enriched from blood (not recorded which). Source of these receptors: a human donor in a cohort exposed to, infected with or recovered from COVID-19 (not recorded which). The donor label of this sample is uncertain.

DNA for the CDR3: TGTGCCAGCAGTGACCCAGGGGGCTCCTACGAGCAGTACTTC. Residues: CASSDPGGSYEQYF. The V gene is TRBV6-1, the J gene TRBJ2-7; the match to TRBD1 covers 7 bases. The CDR3 spans 14 residues. Per the germline V gene, CDR1 is MNHNS and CDR2 is SASEGT. Trimming cost V 3 bases and J 0 bases; bases outside gene matches: 2.

The chain carries TRBV2 and TRBJ1-3; D is possibly TRBD1 (5 bases). The CDR3 runs to 15 residues. CDR1 SNHLY and CDR2 FYNNEI come from the germline V gene. V lost 1 base to trimming and J lost 2 bases, with 9 bases between them. CDR3 DNA sequence: TGTGCCAGCAGTGAAGGTGGGGCGCCTGGAAACACCATATATTTT. Amino acid sequence: CASSEGGAPGNTIYF.

This chain connects TRBV6-5 to TRBJ2-2, with a possible D match to TRBD2 (5 bases). CDR1 MNHEY and CDR2 SVGAGI come from the germline V gene. With 2 bases removed from V and 6 bases from J, the gap between germline ends came to 13 bases. The CDR3 is 15 residues long. CDR3 amino acids: CASSYGQVGAGELFF. The CDR3 DNA follows: TGTGCCAGCAGTTACGGGCAGGTCGGGGCCGGGGAGCTGTTTTTT.

This rearrangement joins TRBV2 to TRBJ1-1; 11 bases agree with TRBD1. This CDR3 is built from 17 residues. V shed 0 bases and J 4 bases; nucleotides not matched to a gene: 7. CDR1 and CDR2 from the germline V gene are SNHLY and FYNNEI. This CDR3 reads CASSEAPPGQGGTEAFF. The CDR3 region has the DNA TGTGCCAGCAGTGAAGCGCCCCCGGGACAGGGGGGCACTGAAGCTTTCTTT.

The chain employs TRBV7-3 and TRBJ2-3; possibly TRBD2 for D (7 bases). This CDR3 is 16 amino acids long. Germline-derived CDR1 and CDR2 are SGHTA and FQGTGA. Trimming took off 6 bases at V and 3 bases at J, with 19 bases between the two ends. The CDR3 sequence: CASSAGAFGLTDTQYF. CDR3 DNA: TGTGCCAGCAGTGCGGGGGCCTTTGGGCTTACAGATACGCAGTATTTT.

The chain joins TRBV24-1 to TRBJ2-2; 9 bases agree with TRBD1. V lost 7 bases, J lost 1 base, and 3 bases stayed unmatched. CDR3 size: 15 residues. The germline CDR1 and CDR2 sequences are KGHDR and SFDVKD. The CDR3 sequence: CATSPTGGNTGELFF. CDR3 nucleotide sequence: TGTGCCACCAGCCCGACAGGGGGGAACACCGGGGAGCTGTTTTTT.

V and J are TRBV30 and TRBJ2-7; weak D call: TRBD1 (6 bases). The CDR3 totals 14 residues. Germline loops: CDR1 GTSNPN, CDR2 SVGIG (reference sequence). Between the trimmed V and J ends, which lost 3 bases and 0 bases, there was a span of 12 bases. As DNA, the CDR3 is TGTGCCTGGAGCATCTCGACAGGCTCCTACGAGCAGTACTTC. It specifies CAWSISTGSYEQYF.

This chain links TRBV19 with TRBJ1-4; D perhaps matches TRBD1 (6 bases). CDR3 length: 17 residues. Per the germline V gene, CDR1 is LNHDA and CDR2 is SQIVND (reference sequence). V gave up 3 bases and J gave up 0 bases, with 14 bases separating them. For the CDR3, the DNA is TGTGCCAGTAGTATGGTCGGGACACATGCAACTAATGAAAAACTGTTTTTT. Residues: CASSMVGTHATNEKLFF. The full variable domain, its missing parts supplied by reference TRBV19 and TRBJ1-4, is DGGITQSPKYLFRKEGQNVTLSCEQNLNHDAMYWYRQDPGQGLRLIYYSQIVNDFQKGDIAEGYSVSREKKESFPLTVTSAQKNPTAFYLCASSMVGTHATNEKLFFGSGTQLSVL.

The chain employs TRBV27 and TRBJ1-2, with a tentative D call TRBD1 (6 bases). The V gene lost 5 bases and the J gene lost 8 bases, with 15 bases spanning the gap. The CDR3 runs 13 residues. Germline V gene data show CDR1 as MNHEY and CDR2 as SMNVEV (reference sequence). CDR3 bases: TGTGCCAGCAGTGTTCAACAGGGTCGGGGCTACACCTTC. It translates to CASSVQQGRGYTF.

The chain has TRBV12-3 or TRBV12-4 and TRBJ1-5, with 7 bases lining up with TRBD1. The CDR3 is made up of 13 amino acids. Unmatched junction bases numbered 10, after V lost 6 bases and J lost 11 bases. The CDR3 reads CASSPHQTGTQHF. The CDR3 region has the DNA TGTGCCAGCAGCCCGCACCAGACAGGGACCCAGCATTTT.

V is TRBV14 and J is TRBJ2-3; no reliable D call. The CDR3 totals 12 residues. CDR1 SGHDN and CDR2 FVKESK come from the germline V gene. Trimming shortened V by 4 bases and J by 6 bases, and 8 bases separated the two germline ends. DNA of the CDR3: TGTGCCAGCAGCCGATCAGGCGATACGCAGTATTTT. Protein product: CASSRSGDTQYF.

The CDR3 here is CASSVGTGKNQPQHF. The CDR3 DNA reads as TGTGCCAGCAGCGTAGGGACAGGGAAAAATCAGCCCCAGCATTTT. V and J are TRBV9 and TRBJ1-5, with 8 bases aligning to TRBD1. V dropped 0 bases and J dropped 4; count of bases not matched to a gene: 3. This CDR3 has 15 residues. Germline loops: CDR1 SGDLS, CDR2 YYNGEE.

This clone was seen just once. The chain recombines TRBV10-3 with TRBJ2-2; D perhaps matches TRBD1 (5 bases). The CDR3 has 16 amino acids. Germline CDR1 and CDR2: ENHRY and SYGVKD. The V end was cut by 6 bases, the J end by 3 bases, with 17 bases between. The DNA for the CDR3 is TGTGCCATCAGCCGAGTCAGGGCTGGGGACACCGGGGAGCTGTTTTTT. This gives the protein CAISRVRAGDTGELFF.

This sequence joins TRBV4-3 and TRBJ1-2; the D gene is possibly TRBD1 (5 bases). V was clipped by 4 bases and J by 4 bases, with 13 bases between them. The V gene's germline CDR1 is LGHNA and CDR2 YSLEER. This CDR3 has 14 residues. Here the CDR3 reads CASSPSGGSYGYTF. DNA of the CDR3: TGCGCCAGCAGCCCCTCGGGGGGGTCCTATGGCTACACCTTC.

The V and J genes are TRBV10-3 and TRBJ1-2, with 7 nucleotides matching TRBD1. Trimming took 4 bases from V and 0 from J; bases not matched to a gene: 11. Germline values: CDR1 ENHRY, CDR2 SYGVKD. The CDR3 is 17 amino acids. The CDR3 here is CAISARQGGVPNYGYTF. CDR3 nucleotides: TGTGCCATCAGTGCCAGACAGGGTGGGGTCCCTAACTATGGCTACACCTTC.

The chain employs TRBV5-1 and TRBJ1-2; D not resolved. CDR3 size: 15 residues. Trimming cost V 2 bases and J 1 base, with 12 bases left between them. The germline gives CDR1 SGHRS, CDR2 YFSETQ. This CDR3 is CASSLRTGLNYGYTF. CDR3 DNA sequence: TGCGCCAGCAGCTTAAGGACCGGACTTAACTATGGCTACACCTTC.

The J gene is TRBJ2-7, the V gene TRBV10-1, with D tentatively TRBD1 (6 bases). Germline CDR1 is WNHNN and CDR2 is SYGVQD (reference sequence). The length of the CDR3 is 14 residues. Trimming left V 0 bases short and J 1 base short, with 7 bases between. The DNA for the CDR3 is TGCGCCAGCAGTGAGTCACAGGGTTCCTACGAGCAGTACTTC. Protein: CASSESQGSYEQYF.

V is TRBV19 and J is TRBJ1-4; 7 bases align to TRBD1. Germline assignment: CDR1 LNHDA and CDR2 SQIVND (reference sequence). V was clipped by 5 bases and J by 6 bases; unmatched bases: 3. The CDR3 loop spans 13 amino acids. The DNA for the CDR3 is TGTGCCAGTAGTCGACAGGGTGATGAAAAACTGTTTTTT. This encodes CASSRQGDEKLFF.

The chain uses TRBV3-1 (or the pseudogene TRBV3-2) and TRBJ2-2; 8 bases align to TRBD2. Per the germline V gene, CDR1 is LGHDT and CDR2 is YNNKEL (reference sequence). The CDR3 spans 20 residues. V trimming: 0 bases; J trimming: 1 base; junction bases outside the gene matches: 13. CDR3 in amino acids: CASSQDLERGRDRNTGELFF. DNA for the CDR3: TGTGCCAGCAGCCAAGATCTAGAGCGGGGGCGGGACCGGAACACCGGGGAGCTGTTTTTT.

The CDR3 DNA reads TGTGCCATCAGAGGGGAAAGCACTGAAGCTTTCTTT. Its protein product is CAIRGESTEAFF. J is TRBJ1-1 and V is TRBV10-3; D is perhaps TRBD1 (5 bases). Germline lookup yields CDR1 ENHRY and CDR2 SYGVKD. V was pared by 6 bases and J by 4 bases, with 9 bases between. This CDR3 region has 12 residues.

The rearrangement uses TRBV18 and TRBJ2-4; D is possibly TRBD1 (5 bases). Between the trimmed V and J ends, which lost 3 bases and 0 bases, there was a span of 18 bases. There are 18 residues in the CDR3. Germline loops: CDR1 KGHSH, CDR2 LQKENI. The chain's CDR3 is CASSPLDKTALAKNIQYF. The CDR3 DNA is TGTGCCAGCTCACCCCTAGATAAGACAGCCCTAGCCAAAAACATTCAGTACTTC.

The chain is built from TRBV7-6 and TRBJ2-1; 12 bases are a match to TRBD1. The CDR3 has 17 amino acids. Germline V gene lookup returns CDR1 SGHVS and CDR2 FNYEAQ. Unmatched junction bases numbered 14, after V lost 7 bases and J lost 7 bases. This CDR3 reads CASTFSAGTGGMNEQFF. DNA of the CDR3: TGTGCCAGCACCTTTTCTGCCGGGACAGGGGGCATGAATGAGCAGTTCTTC.

This clone appeared once. The chain couples TRBV25-1 to TRBJ1-2, with no clear D. Germline CDR1 reads MGHDK; CDR2 reads SYGVNS. The germline V and J ends were trimmed by 10 bases and 1 base, with 13 bases remaining between them. This CDR3 is built from 13 residues. The CDR3 sequence: CATSAAYNYGYTF. The CDR3 nucleotides are TGTGCCACCTCTGCGGCATATAACTATGGCTACACCTTC.

The chain combines TRBV7-9 with TRBJ1-2; D possibly corresponds to TRBD1 (5 bases). This CDR3 contains 16 residues. V was trimmed by 1 base and J by 2 bases, leaving 14 bases between them. The germline V gene has CDR1 SEHNR and CDR2 FQNEAQ (reference sequence). CDR3 sequence: CASSLGPWEGNYGYTF. CDR3 nucleotide sequence: TGTGCCAGCAGCTTAGGCCCCTGGGAGGGGAACTATGGCTACACCTTC.

This clone has just one count. The chain joins TRBV5-1 to TRBJ1-3, with a possible D match to TRBD1 (5 bases). Germline V gene sequence: CDR1 SGHRS, CDR2 YFSETQ. V lost 0 bases, J lost 1 base, and 11 bases lay in between. The CDR3 consists of 16 residues. The CDR3 DNA sequence: TGCGCCAGCAGCTTGGGGCGGACACCGTCTGGAAACACCATATATTTT. It specifies CASSLGRTPSGNTIYF.